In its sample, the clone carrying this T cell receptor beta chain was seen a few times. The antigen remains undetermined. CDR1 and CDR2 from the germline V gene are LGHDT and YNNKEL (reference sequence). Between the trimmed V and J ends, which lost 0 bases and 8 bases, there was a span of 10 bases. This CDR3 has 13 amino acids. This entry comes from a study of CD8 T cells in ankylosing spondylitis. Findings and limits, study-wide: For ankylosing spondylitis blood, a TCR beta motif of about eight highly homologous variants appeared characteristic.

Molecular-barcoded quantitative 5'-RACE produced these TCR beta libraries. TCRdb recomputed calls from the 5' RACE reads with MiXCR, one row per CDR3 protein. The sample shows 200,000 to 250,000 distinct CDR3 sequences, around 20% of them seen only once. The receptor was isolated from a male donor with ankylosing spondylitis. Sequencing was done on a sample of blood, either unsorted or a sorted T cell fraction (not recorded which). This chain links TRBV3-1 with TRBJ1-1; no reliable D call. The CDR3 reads CASSQEGDEEAFF. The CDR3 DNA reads TGTGCCAGCAGCCAAGAGGGAGACGAGGAAGCTTTCTTT.